The sequence of this TCR beta chain was determined in a study of blood T cell repertoires in COVID-19. Turning to the study itself: The cDNA or gDNA used as material had been derived from T cells, B-cell-depleted T cells, or PBMCs.

Germline CDR1 is SGHNT and CDR2 is YENEEA. The CDR3 is 13 residues long. Between the trimmed V and J ends, which lost 5 bases and 3 bases, there was a span of 11 bases. Study processing details: Nucleated cell counts were estimated from reference gene primer amplification. Measured with immunoSEQ multiplex PCR; TCRdb has only the in-frame clones, and not every one. V, J and clone size are those of that table, while D and trimming were read from the DNA. The sample holds 50,000 to 55,000 clones, about nine tenths seen once. The TCR was taken from a man between 65 and 85 years old with acute or convalescent COVID-19. The chain uses TRBV11-3 and TRBJ2-7, with a possible D match to TRBD1 (5 bases). Sequencing input: peripheral blood. CDR3 in amino acids: CASSISQGYEQYF. The CDR3, as DNA: TGTGCCAGCAGCATATCCCAGGGCTACGAGCAGTACTTC. The entire variable domain, with the rest obtained from reference TRBV11-3 and TRBJ2-7, is as follows: EAGVVQSPRYKIIEKKQPVAFWCNPISGHNTLYWYLQNLGQGPELLIRYENEEAVDDSQLPKDRFSAERLKGVDSTLKIQPAELGDSAVYLCASSISQGYEQYFGPGTRLTVT.